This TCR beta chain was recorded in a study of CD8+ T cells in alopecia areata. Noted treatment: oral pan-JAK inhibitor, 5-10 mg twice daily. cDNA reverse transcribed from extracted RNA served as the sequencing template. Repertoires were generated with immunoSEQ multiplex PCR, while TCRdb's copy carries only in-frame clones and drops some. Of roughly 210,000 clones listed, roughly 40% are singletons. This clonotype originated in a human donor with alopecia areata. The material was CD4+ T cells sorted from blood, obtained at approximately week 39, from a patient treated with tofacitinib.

The CDR3 DNA reads TGCAGCGTTGAAGAGGGACAGGGGAATGGCTACACCTTC. Its protein is CSVEEGQGNGYTF. The chain employs TRBV29-1 and TRBJ1-2; 10 bases are shared with TRBD1. Germline CDR1 and CDR2: SQVTM and ANQGSEA. The V segment lost 0 bases and the J segment 6 bases; nucleotides outside the gene matches: 1. This CDR3 is 13 amino acids long.